This T cell receptor beta chain appears in the sequencing data of a study of Graves' ophthalmopathy and Graves' hyperthyroidism. The study's findings and limits: Among thyroid clonotypes expanded above 0.001 frequency, most also appeared in blood.

This CDR3 is 15 amino acids long. CDR1 and CDR2 from the germline V gene are GTSNPN and SVGIG (reference sequence). RNA served as the template for amplifying TCR beta CDR3 regions. In the first round, RT-PCR was carried out with HTBI primers, and a multiplex PCR formed the second round. MiXCR, applied by TCRdb to the multiplex PCR reads, yields one record per CDR3 protein. The table includes just over 400,000 distinct CDR3 sequences, over 20% detected once. The sample holds a few counts of this clonotype. What it recognizes is unknown. This sequence may be a read error, since a much larger clone differs from it by one base.

V is TRBV30 and J is TRBJ1-1; 7 bases map to TRBD1. The sequence came from a woman aged 18-29 years with stable Graves' hyperthyroidism. Sequencing was carried out using peripheral blood. The CDR3 region has the DNA TGTGCCTGGATCCCAAAGACAGGGCAGAACACTGGAGCTTTCTTT. This sequence encodes CAWIPKTGQNTGAFF.